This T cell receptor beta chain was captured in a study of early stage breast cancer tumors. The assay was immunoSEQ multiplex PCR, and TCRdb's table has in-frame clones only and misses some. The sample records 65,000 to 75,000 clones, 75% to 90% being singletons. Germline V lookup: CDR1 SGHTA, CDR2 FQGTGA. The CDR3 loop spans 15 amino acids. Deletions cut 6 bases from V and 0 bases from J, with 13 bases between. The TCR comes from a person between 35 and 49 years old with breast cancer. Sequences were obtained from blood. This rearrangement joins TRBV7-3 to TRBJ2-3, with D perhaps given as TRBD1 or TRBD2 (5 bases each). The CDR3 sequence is CASSPAGASTDTQYF. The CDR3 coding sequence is TGTGCCAGCAGTCCGGCCGGGGCTAGCACAGATACGCAGTATTTT.